This T cell receptor (beta chain) was recovered during a study of metastatic and nonmetastatic thyroid tumors. On the study more broadly: Repertoire data that came from the blood and tumor or nodule tissue of malignant and benign thyroid patients were compared. Study-wide results and limits: Compared with benign nodules, malignant thyroid tumors were reported to have significantly higher TCR beta diversity in both blood and tumor.

Each patient came to thyroid surgery without any prior treatment (of any kind). Of note for this clone: Its cognate antigen is unknown.

Authors' data handling: Researchers built a distant-metastasis classifier for papillary thyroid cancer that drew on CDR3 differences across clinicopathological groups. TCRdb reprocessed the PCR reads via MiXCR. The V and J calls, along with clone size, are taken from TCRdb and not from the paper's own processing. The sample consists of some 10,000 clones, roughly 27% of them appearing once. Trimming took 0 bases from V and 6 from J; bases not matched to a gene: 10. Germline V CDR1 and CDR2: LGHDT, YNNKEL (reference sequence). There are 17 residues in the CDR3. The chain recombines TRBV3-1 with TRBJ1-5; TRBD1 agrees at 8 bases. The sequence was obtained from a male donor with papillary thyroid cancer or a benign thyroid nodule (not recorded which). Some clones in this sample may be carry-over from other donors' samples. The material sequenced was adjacent normal tissue. The CDR3 loop is CASSQDTGQGGSQPQHF. CDR3 in DNA: TGTGCCAGCAGCCAAGATACCGGACAGGGCGGCTCTCAGCCCCAGCATTTT.